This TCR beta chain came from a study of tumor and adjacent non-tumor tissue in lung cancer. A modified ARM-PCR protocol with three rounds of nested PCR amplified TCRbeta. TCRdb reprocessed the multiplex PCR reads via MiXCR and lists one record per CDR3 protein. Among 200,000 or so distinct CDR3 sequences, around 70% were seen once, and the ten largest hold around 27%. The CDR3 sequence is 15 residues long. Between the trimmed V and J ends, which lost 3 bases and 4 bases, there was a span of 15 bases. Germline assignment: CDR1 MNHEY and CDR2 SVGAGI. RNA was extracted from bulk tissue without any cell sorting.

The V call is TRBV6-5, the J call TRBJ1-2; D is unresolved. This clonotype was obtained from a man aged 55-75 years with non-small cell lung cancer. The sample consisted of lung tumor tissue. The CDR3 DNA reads TGTGCCAGCAGTTATCAACCCACCAGATGCTATGGCTACACCTTC. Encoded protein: CASSYQPTRCYGYTF.